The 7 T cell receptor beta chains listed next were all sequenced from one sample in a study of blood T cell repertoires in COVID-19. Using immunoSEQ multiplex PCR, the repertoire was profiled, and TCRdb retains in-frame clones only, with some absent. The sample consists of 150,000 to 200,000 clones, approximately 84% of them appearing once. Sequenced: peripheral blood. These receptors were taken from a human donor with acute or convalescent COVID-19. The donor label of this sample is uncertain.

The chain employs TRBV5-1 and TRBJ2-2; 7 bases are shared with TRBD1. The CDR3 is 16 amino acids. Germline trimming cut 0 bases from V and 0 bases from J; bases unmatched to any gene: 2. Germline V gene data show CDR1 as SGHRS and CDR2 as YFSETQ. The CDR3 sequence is CASSLADRANTGELFF. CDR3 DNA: TGCGCCAGCAGCTTGGCTGACAGGGCGAACACCGGGGAGCTGTTTTTT.

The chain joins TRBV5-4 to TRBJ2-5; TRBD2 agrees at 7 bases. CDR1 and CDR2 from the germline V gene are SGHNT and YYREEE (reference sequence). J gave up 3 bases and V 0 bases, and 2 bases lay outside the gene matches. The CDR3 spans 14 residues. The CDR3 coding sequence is TGTGCCAGCAGCTTGGCGGGGGGAAAAGAGACCCAGTACTTC. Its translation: CASSLAGGKETQYF.

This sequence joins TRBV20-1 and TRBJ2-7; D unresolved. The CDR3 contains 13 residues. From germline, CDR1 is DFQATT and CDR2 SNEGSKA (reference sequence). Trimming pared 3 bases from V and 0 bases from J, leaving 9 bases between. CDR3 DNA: TGCAGTGCTAGTGGGCGGAGCTCCTACGAGCAGTACTTC. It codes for CSASGRSSYEQYF.

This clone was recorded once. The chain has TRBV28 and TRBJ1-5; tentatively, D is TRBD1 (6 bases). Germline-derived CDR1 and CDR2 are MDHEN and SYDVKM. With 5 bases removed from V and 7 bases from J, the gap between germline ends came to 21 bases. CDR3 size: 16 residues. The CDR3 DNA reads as TGTGCCAGCAGTCGACCTACAGGGCCCGCCAACCAGCCCCAGCATTTT. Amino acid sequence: CASSRPTGPANQPQHF.

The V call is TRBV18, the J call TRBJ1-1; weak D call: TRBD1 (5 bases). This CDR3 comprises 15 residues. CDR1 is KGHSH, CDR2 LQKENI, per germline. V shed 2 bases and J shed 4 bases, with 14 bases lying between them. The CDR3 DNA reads TGTGCCAGCTCACCAAAGGGGCAGGGAGGCACTGAAGCTTTCTTT. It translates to CASSPKGQGGTEAFF.

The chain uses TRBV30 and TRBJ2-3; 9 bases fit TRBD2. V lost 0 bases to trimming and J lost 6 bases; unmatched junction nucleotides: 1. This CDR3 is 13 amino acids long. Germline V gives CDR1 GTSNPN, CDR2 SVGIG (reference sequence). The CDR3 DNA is TGTGCCTGGAGTGTAGCGGGGGGCGATACGCAGTATTTT. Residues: CAWSVAGGDTQYF.

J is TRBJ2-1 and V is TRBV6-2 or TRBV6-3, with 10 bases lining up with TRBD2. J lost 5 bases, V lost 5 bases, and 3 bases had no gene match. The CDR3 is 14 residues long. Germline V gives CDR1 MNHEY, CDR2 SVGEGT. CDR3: CASSLLAGDNEQFF. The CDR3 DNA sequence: TGTGCCAGCAGTCTGCTAGCGGGAGACAATGAGCAGTTCTTC.